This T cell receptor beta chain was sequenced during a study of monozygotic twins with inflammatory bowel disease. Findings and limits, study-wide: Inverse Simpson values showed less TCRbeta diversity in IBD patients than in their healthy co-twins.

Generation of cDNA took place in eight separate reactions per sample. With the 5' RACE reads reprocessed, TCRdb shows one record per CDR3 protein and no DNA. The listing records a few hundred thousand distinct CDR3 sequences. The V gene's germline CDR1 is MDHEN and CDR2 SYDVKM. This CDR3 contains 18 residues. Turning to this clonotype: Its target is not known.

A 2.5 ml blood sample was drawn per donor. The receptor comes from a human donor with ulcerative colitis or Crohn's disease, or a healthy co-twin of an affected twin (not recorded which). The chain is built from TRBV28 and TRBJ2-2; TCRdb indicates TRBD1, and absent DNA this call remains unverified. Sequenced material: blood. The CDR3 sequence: CASSLGGRLTGGTGELFF. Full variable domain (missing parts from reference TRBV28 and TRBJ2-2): DVKVTQSSRYLVKRTGEKVFLECVQDMDHENMFWYRQDPGLGLRLIYFSYDVKMKEKGDIPEGYSVSREKKERFSLILESASTNQTSMYLCASSLGGRLTGGTGELFFGEGSRLTVL.